This TCR beta chain emerged from a study of a mutant IDH1 vaccine in newly diagnosed glioma. Looking at the study overall: The vaccination schedule gave patients eight doses in weeks 1, 3, 5, 7, 11, 15, 19 and 23. Vaccines were first given 4-6 weeks after radiotherapy alone, or with temozolomide cycles.

The time point here: week 11, during vaccination. Vaccination used 300 ug of mutant IDH1 20-mer peptide per dose, with topical imiquimod. Donors had new IDH1-mutant astrocytomas of WHO grade 3 or 4 (ATRX-lost). With regard to this clone: Its antigen is not identified.

Here immunoSEQ multiplex PCR was the method, and the copy in TCRdb shows in-frame clones only, minus some. The table shows some 52,000 clones, with roughly nine tenths occurring only once. The clonotype comes from a man between 50 and 59 years old with glioma. This sample comprised PBMCs, obtained from a glioma patient whose treatment included an IDH1 peptide vaccine.

The CDR3 loop is CSSRGGATDTQYF. CDR3 sequence (DNA): TGCAGCTCGCGCGGGGGGGCAACAGATACGCAGTATTTT. J is TRBJ2-3 and V is TRBV29-1, with TRBD2 identical over 9 bases. The trim removed 8 bases at V and 3 bases at J, leaving 6 bases unmatched. The germline CDR1 and CDR2 sequences are SQVTM and ANQGSEA. This CDR3 contains 13 residues.